The T cell receptor beta chain described here comes from a study of PD-L1 blockade in urothelial cancer. Whole-study results and caveats: Pretreatment peripheral blood TCR clonality that fell below the median predicted better survival among the patients studied.

The assay was immunoSEQ multiplex PCR, and TCRdb's table has in-frame clones only and misses some. The data contain about 16,000 clones, around 91% of them singletons. A note on this clone: Antigen specificity is unknown.

The germline gives CDR1 MGHRA, CDR2 YSYEKL. With 4 bases removed from V and 4 bases from J, the gap between germline ends came to 11 bases. The CDR3 extends over 13 amino acids. Time point in this sample: pretreatment peripheral blood. The starting material was PBMCs, obtained around atezolizumab (anti-PD-L1) treatment. The rearrangement uses TRBV4-1 and TRBJ2-7; possible D gene TRBD1, 5 bases. The receptor comes from a man aged 65-85 years with urothelial cancer. The CDR3 sequence is CASSLGADYEQYF. CDR3 DNA sequence: TGCGCCAGCAGCCTAGGGGCAGATTACGAGCAGTACTTC.